The 26 T cell receptor beta chains below come from one sample, sequenced in a study of shared T cell receptors in the human thymus (dated by TCRdb to the early 2020s). Libraries were built with the immunoSEQ multiplex PCR assay. TCRdb limited this immuneACCESS table to in-frame rearrangements with V and J called. A share of clones is missing; checked studies link under half to unresolved V genes, and the rest is unexplained. The sample table shows about 660,000 clones, and approximately 87% are seen once. The ten largest account for about 0.01% of the sample. This sample also appeared in a second study, on human thymus T cells.

The sequenced sample was thymocytes. These receptors were obtained from a boy in the first two years of life with a congenital heart defect. Donor details come from another sample of the same person, matched by shared clones.

The rearrangement links TRBV25-1 to TRBJ1-4; D unclear. In germline, CDR1 is MGHDK, CDR2 SYGVNS. V was shortened by 0 bases and J by 0 bases, with 5 bases between the two germline ends. The CDR3 runs to 15 residues. CDR3 nucleotide sequence: TGTGCCAGCAGTGAATACGGGACAACTAATGAAAAACTGTTTTTT. This codes for CASSEYGTTNEKLFF.

The genes are TRBV27 and TRBJ2-1, with 8 bases aligning to TRBD2. Germline trimming cut 6 bases from V and 9 bases from J; bases unmatched to any gene: 4. This CDR3 has 12 residues. The V gene's germline CDR1 is MNHEY and CDR2 SMNVEV (reference sequence). In DNA, the CDR3 is TGTGCCAGCAGCCCGAGCGGGAGTGAGCAGTTCTTC. Its translation is CASSPSGSEQFF.

CDR3 loop: CASSETASGAYNEQFF. CDR3 DNA: TGCGCCAGCAGTGAGACGGCTAGCGGGGCCTACAATGAGCAGTTCTTC. The V call is TRBV10-1, the J call TRBJ2-1, with TRBD2 matching over 9 bases. CDR1 is WNHNN, CDR2 SYGVQD, per germline (reference sequence). Trimming at V came to 2 bases and at J to 2 bases, leaving 4 bases not matched to a gene. The CDR3 totals 16 residues.

The chain couples TRBV27 to TRBJ2-7; D is unresolved. Trimming left V 8 bases short and J 2 bases short, with 13 bases between. CDR1 MNHEY and CDR2 SMNVEV come from the germline V gene (reference sequence). The CDR3 has 13 amino acids. The chain's CDR3 is CASCLTPPYEQYF. The DNA for the CDR3 is TGTGCCAGCTGCCTGACACCCCCCTACGAGCAGTACTTC.

V usage is TRBV6-1 and J usage is TRBJ2-2; 7 positions match TRBD1. The CDR3 runs to 17 residues. Germline V gene data show CDR1 as MNHNS and CDR2 as SASEGT. V lost 4 bases and J lost 5; bases outside the gene matches: 13. DNA for the CDR3: TGTGCCAGCAGTGTTCGGAAAGGGGGCTCGGTGACCGGGGAGCTGTTTTTT. It encodes CASSVRKGGSVTGELFF.

The rearrangement joins TRBV4-1 to TRBJ1-4, with unresolved D. The V and J ends lost 4 bases and 8 bases respectively, with 17 bases between them. From germline, CDR1 is MGHRA and CDR2 YSYEKL. The CDR3 runs 15 residues. This CDR3 is CASSPPGGPGEKLFF. CDR3 sequence (DNA): TGCGCCAGCAGCCCCCCCGGAGGACCGGGCGAAAAACTGTTTTTT.

The chain uses TRBV7-2 and TRBJ2-2; a weak D match, TRBD2 (5 bases). Germline V CDR1 and CDR2: SGHTA, FQGNSA. Deletions cut 1 base from V and 7 bases from J, with 10 bases between. This CDR3 has 14 residues. The CDR3 loop is CASSLGSGIGELFF. CDR3 bases: TGTGCCAGCAGCTTAGGGAGCGGCATCGGGGAGCTGTTTTTT.

The chain links TRBV14 to TRBJ2-5; possible D gene TRBD2, 5 bases. Germline V gives CDR1 SGHDN, CDR2 FVKESK. The V gene lost 0 bases and the J gene lost 5 bases, with 16 bases spanning the gap. The CDR3 spans 16 residues. The CDR3 loop is CASSQDHSGMGETQYF. CDR3 sequence (DNA): TGTGCCAGCAGCCAAGATCACTCGGGAATGGGGGAGACCCAGTACTTC.

J is TRBJ1-3 and V is TRBV28; unclear D gene. This CDR3 region has 18 residues. Germline CDR1 and CDR2: MDHEN and SYDVKM. Trimming left V 1 base short and J 0 bases short, with 16 bases between. CDR3 loop: CASSLFATDGSSGNTIYF. For the CDR3, the DNA is TGTGCCAGCAGTTTATTCGCCACGGACGGGAGCTCTGGAAACACCATATATTTT.

The chain has TRBV6-6 and TRBJ2-7; maybe TRBD2 (7 bases). The CDR3 loop spans 12 amino acids. Germline V gene data show CDR1 as MNHNY and CDR2 as SVGAGI (reference sequence). V shed 6 bases and J shed 2 bases, with 8 bases lying between them. The CDR3 DNA sequence: TGTGCCAGCAGGGGGGGGCCCTACGAGCAGTACTTC. Protein sequence: CASRGGPYEQYF.

The V and J genes are TRBV4-2 and TRBJ2-7, with no clear D. The CDR3 has 14 amino acids. The germline V gene has CDR1 LGHNA and CDR2 YNFKEQ. The germline V and J ends were trimmed by 0 bases and 3 bases, with 9 bases remaining between them. CDR3 in DNA: TGTGCCAGCAGCCAAGAGTCCGACTGCTACGAGCAGTACTTC. Protein product: CASSQESDCYEQYF.

The chain links TRBV7-2 to TRBJ2-7; 7 bases are shared with TRBD2. The germline V gene has CDR1 SGHTA and CDR2 FQGNSA. This CDR3 has 18 residues. With 3 bases clipped from V and 0 bases from J, the junction kept 14 bases outside the gene matches. CDR3 protein: CASSFPGGGPVDSYEQYF. The CDR3 DNA is TGTGCCAGCAGCTTCCCGGGGGGAGGGCCCGTGGACTCCTACGAGCAGTACTTC. Variable domain in full (rest from reference TRBV7-2 and TRBJ2-7): GAGVSQSPSNKVTEKGKDVELRCDPISGHTALYWYRQSLGQGLEFLIYFQGNSAPDKSGLPSDRFSAERTGGSVSTLTIQRTQQEDSAVYLCASSFPGGGPVDSYEQYFGPGTRLTVT.

This chain connects TRBV19 to TRBJ2-7; possible D gene TRBD2, 6 bases. CDR1 is LNHDA, CDR2 SQIVND, per germline (reference sequence). This CDR3 contains 17 residues. Trimming shortened V by 2 bases and J by 0 bases, and 17 bases separated the two germline ends. The CDR3 sequence is CASSINGGIVSSYEQYF. CDR3 in DNA: TGTGCCAGTAGTATAAACGGCGGGATAGTCTCCTCCTACGAGCAGTACTTC.

As for this clone: The same CDR3 is also encoded by other DNA sequences in this sample. The V call is TRBV25-1, the J call TRBJ1-2, with no clear D. Per germline, CDR1 MGHDK and CDR2 SYGVNS. The CDR3 runs 13 residues. Trimming shortened V by 2 bases and J by 4 bases, and 8 bases separated the two germline ends. The CDR3 nucleotides read TGTGCCAGCAGTGAAGACACCCCCTATGGCTACACCTTC. This gives the protein CASSEDTPYGYTF.

This clone was counted once. The chain recombines TRBV2 with TRBJ2-7, with TRBD2 matching 11 bases. CDR1 and CDR2 (germline): SNHLY, FYNNEI. CDR3 length: 16 residues. Losses at the gene ends were 3 bases for V and 5 bases for J; bases not matched to a gene: 9. The CDR3 region is CASSDSASGRRDEQYF. CDR3 nucleotide sequence: TGTGCCAGCAGTGATTCCGCTAGCGGGAGGCGGGACGAGCAGTACTTC.

The chain employs TRBV10-3 and TRBJ2-1; weak D call: TRBD2 (5 bases). Deletions cut 4 bases from V and 2 bases from J, with 9 bases between. CDR1 and CDR2 (germline): ENHRY, SYGVKD. The CDR3 runs 14 residues. The CDR3 loop is CAISVEGPYNEQFF. CDR3 nucleotide sequence: TGTGCCATCAGTGTTGAGGGCCCCTACAATGAGCAGTTCTTC.

The gene calls are TRBV6-5 and TRBJ1-2; possibly TRBD1 for D (6 bases). The germline V gene has CDR1 MNHEY and CDR2 SVGAGI. The CDR3 has 13 residues. V was cut by 4 bases and J by 8 bases, with 14 bases left in between. CDR3 sequence: CASSSGGGGGYTF. The CDR3 DNA reads TGTGCCAGCAGTTCCGGCGGGGGCGGCGGCTACACCTTC.

The gene calls are TRBV7-6 and TRBJ2-7; 14 bases are shared with TRBD2. Trimming cost V 1 base and J 4 bases; bases outside gene matches: 3. CDR3 length: 16 amino acids. Germline V gene lookup returns CDR1 SGHVS and CDR2 FNYEAQ. CDR3 residues: CASSLGGTSGRYEQYF. The CDR3 region has the DNA TGTGCCAGCAGCTTAGGAGGGACTAGCGGGAGATACGAGCAGTACTTC.

In DNA, the CDR3 is TGTGCCACCAGCAGGGCACCGGAGACTCTAGCCAAAAACATTCAGTACTTC. Amino acid sequence: CATSRAPETLAKNIQYF. V is TRBV15 and J is TRBJ2-4; D call uncertain. The CDR3 contains 17 residues. Germline lookup yields CDR1 LNHNV and CDR2 YYDKDF (reference sequence). V was trimmed by 3 bases and J by 0 bases, leaving 15 bases between them.

The chain has TRBV7-9 and TRBJ1-4; D unresolved. CDR3 length equals 12 residues. V was clipped by 3 bases and J by 7 bases, with 6 bases between them. The germline CDR1 and CDR2 sequences are SEHNR and FQNEAQ (reference sequence). In nucleotides, the CDR3 is TGTGCCAGCAGCTTCGGGTTTGAAAAACTGTTTTTT. It specifies CASSFGFEKLFF.

The chain uses TRBV4-3 and TRBJ2-7; 11 nucleotides line up with TRBD2. The V segment lost 1 base and the J segment 5 bases; nucleotides outside the gene matches: 13. The CDR3 extends over 18 amino acids. The germline V gene encodes CDR1 LGHNA and CDR2 YSLEER. The CDR3 here is CASSQVLAGGDSRDEQYF. CDR3 DNA sequence: TGCGCCAGCAGCCAAGTGTTAGCGGGAGGGGACTCTCGGGACGAGCAGTACTTC.

This clone was counted only a few times. CDR3 sequence reads: CASRSVLSGLANGELFF. The CDR3 nucleotides read TGTGCCAGTAGATCGGTACTGTCCGGACTAGCGAACGGGGAGCTGTTTTTT. The chain employs TRBV19 and TRBJ2-2; 9 bases line up with TRBD2. Germline CDR1 and CDR2: LNHDA and SQIVND (reference sequence). Trimming at V came to 6 bases and at J to 7 bases, leaving 15 bases not matched to a gene. CDR3 length: 17 residues.

CDR3 DNA: TGTGCCACCGACGGAGGGGGACAGGGCCATTGGGAGCTGTTTTTT. Translation: CATDGGGQGHWELFF. The chain recombines TRBV6-1 with TRBJ2-2, with 9 bases that match TRBD1. The CDR3 contains 15 residues. V trimming: 10 bases; J trimming: 9 bases; junction bases outside the gene matches: 15. In germline, CDR1 is MNHNS, CDR2 SASEGT.

This rearrangement joins TRBV9 to TRBJ2-2; TRBD2 is a possible D gene (6 bases). This CDR3 spans 20 amino acids. CDR1 is SGDLS and CDR2 is YYNGEE in the germline V gene. V lost 4 bases, J lost 5 bases, and 30 bases lay in between. The CDR3 reads CASSLGGRSAERVLTGELFF. CDR3 DNA: TGTGCCAGCAGCTTGGGAGGCAGGTCGGCCGAGCGGGTCCTTACCGGGGAGCTGTTTTTT.

This clone was detected only once. This chain connects TRBV15 to TRBJ1-2; no clear D gene. V was cut by 1 base and J by 4 bases, with 13 bases left in between. The length of the CDR3 is 15 residues. Germline CDR1 and CDR2: LNHNV and YYDKDF (reference sequence). CDR3 DNA: TGTGCCACCAGCAGAGTAGGGATGGGAGGCTATGGCTACACCTTC. Translating gives CATSRVGMGGYGYTF.

CDR3 in DNA: TGTGCCAGCAGTTTTAGGGTTTTGGGACAGGGTATAGGGGACACTGAAGCTTTCTTT. It translates to CASSFRVLGQGIGDTEAFF. This chain links TRBV27 with TRBJ1-1; 9 positions agree with TRBD1. In germline, CDR1 is MNHEY, CDR2 SMNVEV (reference sequence). V lost 3 bases to trimming and J lost 3 bases; unmatched junction nucleotides: 17. There are 19 residues in the CDR3.